Below, 30 T cell receptor beta chains from the same sample are listed, as sequenced in a study of shared clonotypes between healthy human individuals. The naive CD8 population came from CD45RO-negative cells selected for CCR7, without terminally differentiated effector memory CD45RA+ cells. Produced via immunoSEQ multiplex PCR; TCRdb's table is partial and in-frame only. The sample consists of a few million clones, just under 95% of them appearing once. Sequencing was done on a sample of naive CD8+ T cells from PBMCs. The receptor set was obtained from a man aged 18 to 29 in good health. Some clones in this sample may be carry-over from other donors' samples.

This rearrangement joins TRBV4-1 to TRBJ1-3, with D possibly matching TRBD1 (6 bases). The CDR3 is 15 amino acids. Trimming stripped 1 base from V and 2 bases from J, with 9 bases between. Per germline, CDR1 MGHRA and CDR2 YSYEKL. CDR3 in amino acids: CASSQVRGPGNTIYF. CDR3 nucleotides: TGCGCCAGCAGCCAAGTCAGGGGCCCTGGAAACACCATATATTTT.

This chain uses TRBV5-6 with TRBJ2-1; 11 nucleotides match TRBD2. Unmatched junction bases numbered 7, after V lost 4 bases and J lost 10 bases. The CDR3 spans 14 residues. The V gene's germline CDR1 is SGHDT and CDR2 YYEEEE. In DNA form, the CDR3 reads TGTGCCAGCAGCCTACTAGCGGGGGCGCCGGAGCAGTTCTTC. Translation gives CASSLLAGAPEQFF.

V gene TRBV28 combines with J gene TRBJ2-1; possibly TRBD2 for D (6 bases). This CDR3 comprises 15 residues. Deletions cut 8 bases from V and 1 base from J, with 15 bases between. Germline CDR1 reads MDHEN; CDR2 reads SYDVKM. In DNA form, the CDR3 reads TGTGCCAGCCGGAGGAGGGGTGGTTCCTACAATGAGCAGTTCTTC. This translates into CASRRRGGSYNEQFF. The full variable domain, its missing parts supplied by reference TRBV28 and TRBJ2-1, is DVKVTQSSRYLVKRTGEKVFLECVQDMDHENMFWYRQDPGLGLRLIYFSYDVKMKEKGDIPEGYSVSREKKERFSLILESASTNQTSMYLCASRRRGGSYNEQFFGPGTRLTVL.

The chain joins TRBV28 to TRBJ1-1, with D maybe TRBD1 (6 bases). The CDR3 has 15 residues. V lost 5 bases and J 4 bases, leaving 17 bases between the germline ends. CDR1 is MDHEN, CDR2 SYDVKM, per germline. In DNA form, the CDR3 reads TGTGCCAGCAGTGTCCGCGGGGGGCGCGCCACTGAAGCTTTCTTT. It is translated as CASSVRGGRATEAFF.

This clone was observed a single time. The chain couples TRBV29-1 to TRBJ1-1, with 9 bases fitting TRBD1. V dropped 1 base and J dropped 3; count of bases not matched to a gene: 9. The CDR3 length is 16 residues. Germline V CDR1 and CDR2: SQVTM, ANQGSEA. The CDR3 here is CSVEGGGQGGDTEAFF. The CDR3 bases are TGCAGCGTTGAAGGCGGGGGACAGGGAGGGGACACTGAAGCTTTCTTT.

A remark on this clone: Other DNA sequences in the sample encode the same CDR3. The chain links TRBV19 to TRBJ2-7, with D maybe TRBD1 (5 bases). From germline, CDR1 is LNHDA and CDR2 SQIVND (reference sequence). There are 13 residues in the CDR3. Trimming left V 0 bases short and J 4 bases short, with 7 bases between. CDR3 DNA: TGTGCCAGTAGTATAGACAGGGCATACGAGCAGTACTTC. As protein: CASSIDRAYEQYF. The full variable domain, its missing parts supplied by reference TRBV19 and TRBJ2-7, is DGGITQSPKYLFRKEGQNVTLSCEQNLNHDAMYWYRQDPGQGLRLIYYSQIVNDFQKGDIAEGYSVSREKKESFPLTVTSAQKNPTAFYLCASSIDRAYEQYFGPGTRLTVT.

This clone was seen a single time. The chain is built from TRBV5-6 and TRBJ2-7; no firm D call. V was clipped by 2 bases and J by 7 bases, with 25 bases between them. This CDR3 has 17 residues. The germline gives CDR1 SGHDT, CDR2 YYEEEE. As DNA, the CDR3 is TGTGCCAGCAGCTTATGGGATCTACGGCCTAATTCGCAGGAGCAGTACTTC. It translates to CASSLWDLRPNSQEQYF.

V usage is TRBV7-3 and J usage is TRBJ1-1; D gene unclear. Between the trimmed V and J ends, which lost 5 bases and 0 bases, there was a span of 7 bases. This CDR3 is 13 amino acids long. Per germline, CDR1 SGHTA and CDR2 FQGTGA. In DNA form, the CDR3 reads TGTGCCAGCAGCCGCGTTGTGAACACTGAAGCTTTCTTT. Translation: CASSRVVNTEAFF.

This chain links TRBV7-9 with TRBJ1-2; D perhaps matches TRBD1 (5 bases). CDR1 and CDR2 (germline): SEHNR, FQNEAQ (reference sequence). V was cut by 3 bases and J by 6 bases, with 17 bases left in between. The CDR3 is 15 amino acids. For the CDR3, the DNA is TGTGCCAGCAGCTTTGGGGGACCTCGCAAGAATGGCTACACCTTC. Translated, it gives CASSFGGPRKNGYTF.

This sequence joins TRBV2 and TRBJ2-7; 8 nucleotides align to TRBD2. This CDR3 spans 14 amino acids. J lost 0 bases, V lost 4 bases, and 2 bases had no gene match. Germline V lookup: CDR1 SNHLY, CDR2 FYNNEI. The DNA of the CDR3 is TGTGCCAGCAGTGTCGGGAGGGACTCCTACGAGCAGTACTTC. Translated: CASSVGRDSYEQYF.

This clone was recorded once. J is TRBJ2-1 and V is TRBV9, with 13 positions matching TRBD2. Germline V gene sequence: CDR1 SGDLS, CDR2 YYNGEE. This CDR3 region has 16 residues. V lost 4 bases, J lost 5 bases, and 6 bases stayed unmatched. CDR3 in amino acids: CASSLRGLAGDNEQFF. The DNA for the CDR3 is TGTGCCAGCAGCTTAAGAGGACTAGCGGGAGACAATGAGCAGTTCTTC.

The chain recombines TRBV28 with TRBJ1-4; D gene ambiguous. The CDR3 loop spans 14 amino acids. Germline V gene lookup returns CDR1 MDHEN and CDR2 SYDVKM. Between the trimmed V and J ends, which lost 2 bases and 7 bases, there was a span of 11 bases. Written as DNA, the CDR3 is TGTGCCAGCAGTTTACGGGGAGTAGGTGAAAAACTGTTTTTT. This translates into CASSLRGVGEKLFF.

The chain has TRBV27 and TRBJ2-7, with 9 nucleotides matching TRBD2. CDR3 length equals 15 residues. With 4 bases clipped from V and 6 bases from J, the junction kept 10 bases outside the gene matches. CDR1 and CDR2 from the germline V gene are MNHEY and SMNVEV (reference sequence). The CDR3 DNA reads TGTGCCAGCAGTTACCTGGCGGGAGGGCCAGGCGAGCAGTACTTC. As protein: CASSYLAGGPGEQYF.

The chain carries TRBV2 and TRBJ2-7; D perhaps matches TRBD2 (7 bases). The germline CDR1 and CDR2 sequences are SNHLY and FYNNEI. The CDR3 covers 14 residues. V shed 6 bases and J shed 0 bases, with 12 bases lying between them. The CDR3 loop reads CASRGGGSSYEQYF. CDR3 coding DNA: TGTGCCAGCAGGGGGGGCGGGAGCTCCTACGAGCAGTACTTC.

The chain couples TRBV7-9 to TRBJ2-2, with D perhaps being TRBD1 or TRBD2 (5 bases each). The CDR3 spans 17 residues. The V gene lost 5 bases and the J gene lost 7 bases, with 23 bases spanning the gap. Per the germline V gene, CDR1 is SEHNR and CDR2 is FQNEAQ (reference sequence). CDR3 in amino acids: CASSPPVGTLKGGELFF. As DNA, the CDR3 is TGTGCCAGCAGCCCCCCGGTGGGGACCTTAAAGGGCGGGGAGCTGTTTTTT.

In this sample, this clone turned up once. Other DNA sequences in the sample encode the same CDR3. The genes are TRBV28 and TRBJ2-7; no clear D. Germline-derived CDR1 and CDR2 are MDHEN and SYDVKM. V was clipped by 3 bases and J by 3 bases, with 6 bases between them. There are 12 residues in the CDR3. The CDR3 DNA follows: TGTGCCAGCAGTTTTGGGGTCTACGAGCAGTACTTC. Translation: CASSFGVYEQYF.

The chain uses TRBV5-6 and TRBJ1-2, with D maybe TRBD1 (6 bases). Trimming removed 6 bases at V and 4 bases at J, with 19 bases between. CDR1 is SGHDT, CDR2 YYEEEE, per germline. The CDR3 contains 15 residues. The CDR3 DNA sequence: TGTGCCAGCACCACCTCGCCGGGGGGCCTCTATGGCTACACCTTC. It is translated as CASTTSPGGLYGYTF.

Concerning this clone itself: A much larger clone differs by one base, so this may be a read error. The chain is built from TRBV7-9 and TRBJ1-5; D is undetermined. The CDR3 length is 12 residues. Germline V gene lookup returns CDR1 SEHNR and CDR2 FQNEAQ (reference sequence). Trimming took off 4 bases at V and 2 bases at J, with 3 bases between the two ends. In nucleotides, the CDR3 is TGTGCCAGCAGCTGGGGCAATCAGCCCCAGCATTTT. Translating gives CASSWGNQPQHF.

This clone has only a few counts. The chain couples TRBV10-1 to TRBJ1-4; 7 bases are shared with TRBD1. CDR1 and CDR2 (germline): WNHNN, SYGVQD (reference sequence). With 8 bases clipped from V and 6 bases from J, the junction kept 9 bases outside the gene matches. The CDR3 consists of 14 residues. CDR3 nucleotides: TGCGCCAGCCCCCGACAGCAGGGGGATGAAAAACTGTTTTTT. Translated: CASPRQQGDEKLFF.

This sequence joins TRBV5-6 and TRBJ2-7, with D perhaps TRBD2 (6 bases). V dropped 1 base and J dropped 0 bases, with 8 bases sitting between them. Germline V lookup: CDR1 SGHDT, CDR2 YYEEEE. The CDR3 loop spans 14 amino acids. CDR3 in DNA: TGTGCCAGCAGCTTGATGGGGGGCTCCTACGAGCAGTACTTC. Protein product: CASSLMGGSYEQYF.

The chain couples TRBV4-2 to TRBJ2-1; 13 nucleotides align to TRBD2. V was pared by 0 bases and J by 5 bases, with 7 bases of the junction left unmatched. This CDR3 spans 18 amino acids. Germline loops: CDR1 LGHNA, CDR2 YNFKEQ. Here the CDR3 reads CASSQDWTSGSLNNEQFF. The CDR3, as DNA: TGTGCCAGCAGCCAAGATTGGACTAGCGGGAGTCTAAACAATGAGCAGTTCTTC.

The chain links TRBV2 to TRBJ2-1; D gene uncertain. The germline V and J ends were trimmed by 9 bases and 2 bases, with 11 bases remaining between them. The germline V gene encodes CDR1 SNHLY and CDR2 FYNNEI. There are 13 residues in the CDR3. CDR3 DNA sequence: TGTGCCAGTGTGTCCCCAACCTACAATGAGCAGTTCTTC. It encodes CASVSPTYNEQFF.

The chain carries TRBV28 and TRBJ2-7; TRBD1 matches 11 bases. Unmatched junction bases numbered 6, after V lost 7 bases and J lost 1 base. The CDR3 consists of 15 residues. The germline CDR1 and CDR2 sequences are MDHEN and SYDVKM. The CDR3 here is CASTLGTGGSYEQYF. The CDR3 DNA reads TGTGCCAGCACCCTCGGGACAGGGGGATCCTACGAGCAGTACTTC.

This chain connects TRBV27 to TRBJ2-7, with D perhaps matching TRBD1 or TRBD2 (5 bases each). V was clipped by 2 bases and J by 5 bases, with 16 bases between them. The CDR3 runs to 15 residues. Germline CDR1 and CDR2: MNHEY and SMNVEV (reference sequence). CDR3 residues: CASSLRARGPDEQYF. For the CDR3, the DNA is TGTGCCAGCAGTTTAAGGGCTAGGGGACCTGACGAGCAGTACTTC.

The rearrangement uses TRBV27 and TRBJ2-7, with 8 bases matching TRBD2. This CDR3 region has 15 residues. The germline gives CDR1 MNHEY, CDR2 SMNVEV (reference sequence). V gave up 3 bases and J gave up 3 bases; unmatched junction bases: 7. The CDR3 DNA sequence: TGTGCCAGCAGTTTGTCGGGAGGGACCCACTACGAGCAGTACTTC. This sequence encodes CASSLSGGTHYEQYF.

The chain links TRBV7-9 to TRBJ2-3; 8 nucleotides agree with TRBD1. Germline loops: CDR1 SEHNR, CDR2 FQNEAQ (reference sequence). The CDR3 covers 15 residues. V shed 4 bases and J 4 bases; nucleotides not matched to a gene: 7. CDR3 DNA: TGTGCCAGCAGCTCCCAGGGGGCCCCAGCAGATACGCAGTATTTT. This translates into CASSSQGAPADTQYF.

This rearrangement joins TRBV29-1 to TRBJ2-1; possibly TRBD1 for D (5 bases). V shed 0 bases and J shed 7 bases, with 19 bases lying between them. From germline, CDR1 is SQVTM and CDR2 ANQGSEA. This CDR3 comprises 16 residues. The CDR3 DNA follows: TGCAGCGTTGAAGATTCTTGGGCAGGGTCTGAGAATGAGCAGTTCTTC. Translated, it gives CSVEDSWAGSENEQFF.

The chain couples TRBV27 to TRBJ2-2; 9 nucleotides match TRBD2. The CDR3 has 17 residues. Germline trimming cut 5 bases from V and 6 bases from J; bases unmatched to any gene: 13. The germline V gene has CDR1 MNHEY and CDR2 SMNVEV (reference sequence). CDR3 loop: CASSPSLAGVSAGELFF. DNA for the CDR3: TGTGCCAGCAGTCCTTCTTTAGCGGGGGTGAGCGCCGGGGAGCTGTTTTTT.

The chain uses TRBV27 and TRBJ2-7; 12 bases are a match to TRBD2. The J call is uncertain, as TRBJ2-5 better fits the DNA end. The CDR3 has 17 amino acids. Germline CDR1 MNHEY, CDR2 SMNVEV (reference sequence). The CDR3 region is CASSSKRLAGVWETQYF. DNA of the CDR3: TGTGCCAGCAGTTCTAAACGACTAGCGGGAGTATGGGAGACCCAGTACTTC.

In this sample, this clone turned up a few times. The chain combines TRBV7-9 with TRBJ2-7, with no clear D. Germline values: CDR1 SEHNR, CDR2 FQNEAQ (reference sequence). V lost 3 bases and J 2 bases, leaving 14 bases between the germline ends. The CDR3 is 15 amino acids. In DNA form, the CDR3 reads TGTGCCAGCAGCTTCGCTCCGGGCCTTACCTACGAGCAGTACTTC. Protein product: CASSFAPGLTYEQYF.